The rows below give T cell receptor beta chains drawn from one sample of a study of cytomegalovirus exposure and HLA in healthy donors. The assay was immunoSEQ multiplex PCR, and TCRdb's table has in-frame clones only and misses some. Seen here are more than 60,000 clones, over 75% observed once, and the top ten hold approximately 4.3%. The material sequenced was PBMCs. The origin of the receptors is a woman in her twenties or thirties in good health and CMV-seronegative. Both conserved end residues are part of each CDR3. Fields, in order: CDR3 protein, CDR3 DNA, V gene, D gene, CDR3 length, clone size, J gene. D genes are given only for firm matches. Only part of the rows carry a size: once, few, many, or a class if the clone is expanded.

CDR3 protein: CSADGHGYEQYF
CDR3 DNA: TGCAGCGCCGACGGACACGGCTACGAGCAGTACTTC
V gene: TRBV29-1
D gene: -
CDR3 length: 12
clone size: -
J gene: TRBJ2-7

CDR3 protein: CASRDGGAGRAEQFF
CDR3 DNA: TGTGCCAGCCGGGACGGAGGGGCAGGTAGGGCTGAGCAGTTCTTC
V gene: TRBV6-6
D gene: -
CDR3 length: 15
clone size: -
J gene: TRBJ2-1

CDR3 protein: CASSLGGGDGYTF
CDR3 DNA: TGCGCCAGCAGCTTGGGGGGGGGCGATGGCTACACCTTC
V gene: TRBV5-1
D gene: -
CDR3 length: 13
clone size: -
J gene: TRBJ1-2

CDR3 protein: CASSQRNEQFF
CDR3 DNA: TGCGCCAGCAGCCAACGTAATGAGCAGTTCTTC
V gene: TRBV4-1
D gene: -
CDR3 length: 11
clone size: -
J gene: TRBJ2-1

CDR3 protein: CASSLSNSPLHF
CDR3 DNA: TGTGCCAGCAGTTTATCGAATTCACCCCTCCACTTT
V gene: TRBV28
D gene: -
CDR3 length: 12
clone size: -
J gene: TRBJ1-6

CDR3 protein: CASSFGTGGINTEAFF
CDR3 DNA: TGCGCCAGCAGCTTCGGGACAGGGGGCATTAACACTGAAGCTTTCTTT
V gene: TRBV4-1
D gene: TRBD1
CDR3 length: 16
clone size: -
J gene: TRBJ1-1

CDR3 protein: CASRPTGTGHIEAFF
CDR3 DNA: TGTGCCAGCAGGCCAACCGGGACAGGGCATATTGAAGCTTTCTTT
V gene: TRBV7-9
D gene: TRBD1
CDR3 length: 15
clone size: -
J gene: TRBJ1-1

CDR3 protein: CASRELSTDTQYF
CDR3 DNA: TGTGCCAGCAGGGAGCTTAGCACAGATACGCAGTATTTT
V gene: TRBV2
D gene: -
CDR3 length: 13
clone size: few
J gene: TRBJ2-3

CDR3 protein: CASSTIDRDTEAFF
CDR3 DNA: TGTGCCAGCAGCACCATTGACAGGGACACTGAAGCTTTCTTT
V gene: TRBV5-6
D gene: TRBD1
CDR3 length: 14
clone size: -
J gene: TRBJ1-1

CDR3 protein: CASSLVRVETDTQYF
CDR3 DNA: TGTGCCAGCAGCTTAGTTCGAGTGGAGACAGATACGCAGTATTTT
V gene: TRBV7-2
D gene: -
CDR3 length: 15
clone size: -
J gene: TRBJ2-3

CDR3 protein: CASSLGQKQANEKLFF
CDR3 DNA: TGTGCCAGCAGTCTAGGACAGAAACAGGCTAATGAAAAACTGTTTTTT
V gene: TRBV6-6
D gene: -
CDR3 length: 16
clone size: -
J gene: TRBJ1-4

CDR3 protein: CASSPQGAVDAFF
CDR3 DNA: TGTGCCAGCAGTCCTCAGGGGGCGGTTGATGCTTTCTTT
V gene: TRBV13
D gene: TRBD1
CDR3 length: 13
clone size: few
J gene: TRBJ1-1

CDR3 protein: CASSWAAGTGFYEQYF
CDR3 DNA: TGCGCCAGCAGCTGGGCTGCCGGGACAGGGTTCTACGAGCAGTACTTC
V gene: TRBV5-1
D gene: TRBD1
CDR3 length: 16
clone size: -
J gene: TRBJ2-7

CDR3 protein: CASGPGQGRDTQYF
CDR3 DNA: TGTGCTAGTGGTCCCGGACAGGGAAGAGATACGCAGTATTTT
V gene: TRBV12-5
D gene: TRBD1
CDR3 length: 14
clone size: -
J gene: TRBJ2-3

CDR3 protein: CASSPLRAYEQYF
CDR3 DNA: TGTGCCAGCAGCCCCCTTAGAGCCTACGAGCAGTACTTC
V gene: TRBV7-8
D gene: -
CDR3 length: 13
clone size: -
J gene: TRBJ2-7

CDR3 protein: CSVRASKEGAPYEQYF
CDR3 DNA: TGCAGCGTTAGGGCGTCCAAAGAGGGGGCACCCTACGAGCAGTACTTC
V gene: TRBV29-1
D gene: TRBD1
CDR3 length: 16
clone size: -
J gene: TRBJ2-7

CDR3 protein: CASSESGTGRYTF
CDR3 DNA: TGTGCCAGCAGTGAATCAGGGACAGGGCGCTACACCTTC
V gene: TRBV25-1
D gene: TRBD1
CDR3 length: 13
clone size: -
J gene: TRBJ1-2

CDR3 protein: CAWGVGGSGGDTQYF
CDR3 DNA: TGTGCCTGGGGGGTGGGAGGGAGCGGGGGAGATACGCAGTATTTT
V gene: TRBV30
D gene: TRBD2
CDR3 length: 15
clone size: once
J gene: TRBJ2-3

CDR3 protein: CASSQLGTEAFF
CDR3 DNA: TGCGCCAGCAGCCAGCTAGGCACTGAAGCTTTCTTT
V gene: TRBV4-3
D gene: -
CDR3 length: 12
clone size: -
J gene: TRBJ1-1

CDR3 protein: CAWGRGARYGYTF
CDR3 DNA: TGTGCCTGGGGCCGGGGGGCGCGCTATGGCTACACCTTC
V gene: TRBV30
D gene: -
CDR3 length: 13
clone size: -
J gene: TRBJ1-2

CDR3 protein: CASIPSGRKSDTQYF
CDR3 DNA: TGTGCCAGCATCCCTAGCGGGAGGAAATCAGATACGCAGTATTTT
V gene: TRBV6-5
D gene: TRBD2
CDR3 length: 15
clone size: -
J gene: TRBJ2-3

CDR3 protein: CSASGDPTEAFF
CDR3 DNA: TGCAGCGCCTCAGGGGACCCCACTGAAGCTTTCTTT
V gene: TRBV29-1
D gene: -
CDR3 length: 12
clone size: -
J gene: TRBJ1-1

CDR3 protein: CAWASGSGTTYSYNEQFF
CDR3 DNA: TGTGCCTGGGCCTCGGGGAGCGGGACCACGTATTCCTACAATGAGCAGTTCTTC
V gene: TRBV30
D gene: TRBD2
CDR3 length: 18
clone size: -
J gene: TRBJ2-1

CDR3 protein: CALDREVVTEAFF
CDR3 DNA: TGTGCCCTTGACAGGGAGGTCGTCACTGAAGCTTTCTTT
V gene: TRBV30
D gene: TRBD1
CDR3 length: 13
clone size: -
J gene: TRBJ1-1

CDR3 protein: CASSFARGEQYF
CDR3 DNA: TGTGCCAGCAGCTTTGCGCGCGGCGAGCAGTACTTC
V gene: TRBV11-2
D gene: -
CDR3 length: 12
clone size: -
J gene: TRBJ2-7

CDR3 protein: CAWNAGTFNQPQHF
CDR3 DNA: TGTGCCTGGAACGCCGGGACATTCAATCAGCCCCAGCATTTT
V gene: TRBV30
D gene: -
CDR3 length: 14
clone size: -
J gene: TRBJ1-5

CDR3 protein: CASTLGQEPQHF
CDR3 DNA: TGTGCCAGCACTTTGGGTCAGGAGCCCCAGCATTTT
V gene: TRBV28
D gene: -
CDR3 length: 12
clone size: -
J gene: TRBJ1-5

CDR3 protein: CRGQGGTEAFF
CDR3 DNA: TGCAGGGGACAGGGTGGTACTGAAGCTTTCTTT
V gene: TRBV20-1
D gene: TRBD1
CDR3 length: 11
clone size: -
J gene: TRBJ1-1

CDR3 protein: CASSSQANTEAFF
CDR3 DNA: TGCGCCAGCAGTAGCCAGGCTAACACTGAAGCTTTCTTT
V gene: TRBV10-2
D gene: -
CDR3 length: 13
clone size: -
J gene: TRBJ1-1

CDR3 protein: CASSFSYRGGDGYTF
CDR3 DNA: TGTGCCAGCAGCTTTTCATACAGGGGAGGCGATGGCTACACCTTC
V gene: TRBV7-9
D gene: TRBD1
CDR3 length: 15
clone size: -
J gene: TRBJ1-2

CDR3 protein: CASSQEFSGGLQETQYF
CDR3 DNA: TGCGCCAGCAGCCAAGAATTTAGCGGTGGACTACAAGAGACCCAGTACTTC
V gene: TRBV4-3
D gene: -
CDR3 length: 17
clone size: -
J gene: TRBJ2-5

CDR3 protein: CAWSVGQFNQPQHF
CDR3 DNA: TGTGCCTGGAGTGTAGGACAGTTCAATCAGCCCCAGCATTTT
V gene: TRBV30
D gene: -
CDR3 length: 14
clone size: -
J gene: TRBJ1-5

CDR3 protein: CASSPMRARGTEAFF
CDR3 DNA: TGTGCCAGCAGCCCAATGAGGGCGCGGGGCACTGAAGCTTTCTTT
V gene: TRBV7-2
D gene: -
CDR3 length: 15
clone size: -
J gene: TRBJ1-1

CDR3 protein: CAWKTGGSPEAFF
CDR3 DNA: TGTGCCTGGAAGACAGGGGGCAGCCCCGAAGCTTTCTTT
V gene: TRBV30
D gene: TRBD1
CDR3 length: 13
clone size: few
J gene: TRBJ1-1

CDR3 protein: CASSPPGVTEAFF
CDR3 DNA: TGTGCCAGCAGCCCTCCGGGGGTCACTGAAGCTTTCTTT
V gene: TRBV7-3
D gene: -
CDR3 length: 13
clone size: -
J gene: TRBJ1-1

CDR3 protein: CASIRDSNYGYTF
CDR3 DNA: TGTGCCAGCATAAGGGACAGCAACTATGGCTACACCTTC
V gene: TRBV6-1
D gene: TRBD1
CDR3 length: 13
clone size: -
J gene: TRBJ1-2

CDR3 protein: CASTVDRSSYNSPLHF
CDR3 DNA: TGTGCCAGCACCGTGGACAGGAGCTCCTATAATTCACCCCTCCACTTT
V gene: TRBV2
D gene: TRBD1
CDR3 length: 16
clone size: -
J gene: TRBJ1-6

CDR3 protein: CASSLGHIQEKLFF
CDR3 DNA: TGTGCCAGCAGCTTGGGCCACATCCAGGAAAAACTGTTTTTT
V gene: TRBV7-9
D gene: -
CDR3 length: 14
clone size: few
J gene: TRBJ1-4

CDR3 protein: CTSSQGGLSNQPQHF
CDR3 DNA: TGCACCAGCAGCCAAGGAGGACTCAGCAATCAGCCCCAGCATTTT
V gene: TRBV1
D gene: -
CDR3 length: 15
clone size: -
J gene: TRBJ1-5

CDR3 protein: CASSYTSGGEAFF
CDR3 DNA: TGTGCCAGCAGTTACACGTCAGGGGGAGAAGCTTTCTTT
V gene: TRBV6-6
D gene: TRBD1
CDR3 length: 13
clone size: -
J gene: TRBJ1-1

CDR3 protein: CASSQAPPPEQYF
CDR3 DNA: TGTGCCAGCAGCCAAGCCCCCCCGCCCGAGCAGTACTTC
V gene: TRBV28
D gene: -
CDR3 length: 13
clone size: -
J gene: TRBJ2-7

CDR3 protein: CSAGENTEAFF
CDR3 DNA: TGCAGTGCCGGGGAGAACACTGAAGCTTTCTTT
V gene: TRBV20-1
D gene: -
CDR3 length: 11
clone size: once
J gene: TRBJ1-1

CDR3 protein: CASSYRDEQFF
CDR3 DNA: TGTGCCAGCAGCTACAGGGACGAGCAGTTCTTC
V gene: TRBV5-6
D gene: -
CDR3 length: 11
clone size: few
J gene: TRBJ2-1

CDR3 protein: CASSGIGTPNTEAFF
CDR3 DNA: TGTGCCAGCAGCGGAATCGGGACACCGAACACTGAAGCTTTCTTT
V gene: TRBV5-4
D gene: -
CDR3 length: 15
clone size: once
J gene: TRBJ1-1

CDR3 protein: CATSRTTGLGYTF
CDR3 DNA: TGTGCCACCAGCAGAACAACAGGGTTGGGCTACACCTTC
V gene: TRBV15
D gene: -
CDR3 length: 13
clone size: -
J gene: TRBJ1-2

CDR3 protein: CASSQGLAGAGSYEQYF
CDR3 DNA: TGCGCCAGCAGCCAAGGACTAGCGGGAGCGGGTTCCTACGAGCAGTACTTC
V gene: TRBV4-3
D gene: TRBD2
CDR3 length: 17
clone size: -
J gene: TRBJ2-7

CDR3 protein: CASGTGGFSEAFF
CDR3 DNA: TGTGCCAGCGGGACAGGGGGCTTCTCTGAAGCTTTCTTT
V gene: TRBV6-1
D gene: TRBD1
CDR3 length: 13
clone size: -
J gene: TRBJ1-1

CDR3 protein: CASRWTSGADNEQFF
CDR3 DNA: TGTGCCAGCAGATGGACTAGCGGGGCCGACAATGAGCAGTTCTTC
V gene: TRBV6-1
D gene: TRBD2
CDR3 length: 15
clone size: once
J gene: TRBJ2-1

CDR3 protein: CASSLGAAGRDEQYF
CDR3 DNA: TGTGCCAGCAGCTTAGGGGCGGCAGGGAGGGACGAGCAGTACTTC
V gene: TRBV7-2
D gene: TRBD2
CDR3 length: 15
clone size: -
J gene: TRBJ2-7

CDR3 protein: CASSRQGWGQPQHF
CDR3 DNA: TGTGCCAGCAGCAGACAGGGATGGGGTCAGCCCCAGCATTTT
V gene: TRBV2
D gene: TRBD1
CDR3 length: 14
clone size: -
J gene: TRBJ1-5

CDR3 protein: CAISEQGVNYGYTF
CDR3 DNA: TGTGCCATCTCAGAACAGGGGGTCAACTATGGCTACACCTTC
V gene: TRBV10-3
D gene: TRBD1
CDR3 length: 14
clone size: -
J gene: TRBJ1-2